A selection of T cell receptor beta chains follows, all from one sample in a study of blood T cell repertoires in COVID-19. Here immunoSEQ multiplex PCR was the method, and the copy in TCRdb shows in-frame clones only, minus some. The table lists about 86,000 clones, around four fifths of them singletons. Sequenced input: peripheral blood. The receptor source for this set is a man between 70 and 80 years old with acute or convalescent COVID-19. Each CDR3 is given with its conserved first and last residue. A D gene is named only where the DNA matches it firmly. The size of a clone is reported for some rows only, either as once, few or many, or as a class for expanded clones.

TRBD1	NA	TRBV29-1	TRBJ2-2	TGCAGCGTTGAATATGGACAGGGGGTATACACCGGGGAGCTGTTTTTT	CSVEYGQGVYTGELFF
TRBD2	NA	TRBV5-1	TRBJ2-1	TGCGCCAGCAGCCCGACGACTAGCACTGGAGGTGAGCAGTTCTTC	CASSPTTSTGGEQFF
NA	NA	TRBV19	TRBJ1-5	TGTGCCAGTAGTCCACAGGGTATCTTTCAGCCCCAGCATTTT	CASSPQGIFQPQHF
NA	NA	TRBV6-6	TRBJ2-2	TGTGCCAGCACCCAGGCCTCGCTAGGGAGCACCGGGGAGCTGTTTTTT	CASTQASLGSTGELFF
NA	NA	TRBV20-1	TRBJ2-2	TGCAGTGCTAGTACAGAGAACACCGGGGAGCTGTTTTTT	CSASTENTGELFF
NA	few	TRBV3-1/TRBV3-2	TRBJ2-3	TGTGCCAGCAGCTCCGGGACAGATACGCAGTATTTT	CASSSGTDTQYF
TRBD2	NA	TRBV28	TRBJ2-3	TGTGCCAGCAGTTTAGGGGAGGGTCTCACAGATACGCAGTATTTT	CASSLGEGLTDTQYF
NA	NA	TRBV5-1	TRBJ1-1	TGCGCCAGCAGCCCGCCTGGGGGCCTCACTGAAGCTTTCTTT	CASSPPGGLTEAFF
NA	NA	TRBV18	TRBJ1-5	TGTGCCAGCTCACCAAGTCCCCTTCCGACTATTAGCAATCAGCCCCAGCATTTT	CASSPSPLPTISNQPQHF
NA	NA	TRBV28	TRBJ2-1	TGTGCCAGCACTTTAGGAAGGGGGGGGCGGTACAATGAGCAGTTCTTC	CASTLGRGGRYNEQFF
NA	NA	TRBV28	TRBJ2-1	TGTGCCAGCAGTTTACTGGGGGGTAATGAGCAGTTCTTC	CASSLLGGNEQFF
NA	NA	TRBV5-6	TRBJ2-3	TGTGCCAGCAGCTATGAGGGGGGGGGCACAGATACGCAGTATTTT	CASSYEGGGTDTQYF
TRBD1	NA	TRBV5-1	TRBJ1-3	TGCGCCAGCGGAACAGGGGCCTCTGGAAACACCATATATTTT	CASGTGASGNTIYF
TRBD1	NA	TRBV6-5	TRBJ1-4	TGTGCCAGCAGTTTCACCGGGACAGGGGAGGAAAAACTGTTTTTT	CASSFTGTGEEKLFF
NA	NA	TRBV3-1/TRBV3-2	TRBJ2-2	TGTGCCAGCAGCCAGTCCGTAGCCGCCCTGTTTTTT	CASSQSVAALFF
TRBD2	NA	TRBV28	TRBJ2-5	TGTGCCAGCTGGGGACTGCGGGGGTTACAAGAGACCCAGTACTTC	CASWGLRGLQETQYF
NA	NA	TRBV5-4	TRBJ2-7	TGTGCCAGCAGCTTTGAACTAAGCTCCTACGAGCAGTACTTC	CASSFELSSYEQYF
NA	once	TRBV28	TRBJ1-2	TGTGCCAGCAGTTTAGGGAGGGATCTCTATGGCTACACCTTC	CASSLGRDLYGYTF
NA	NA	TRBV19	TRBJ1-6	TGTGCCAGTAGTCGCCTGAGCTATAATTCACCCCTCCACTTT	CASSRLSYNSPLHF
TRBD2	NA	TRBV5-4	TRBJ2-3	TGTGCCAGCAGCTTGGGGCGAGCGGGGAGACAAGATACGCAGTATTTT	CASSLGRAGRQDTQYF
TRBD2	NA	TRBV7-9	TRBJ2-1	TGTGCCAGCAGCTTAGGACCCGGGGGGGGAAATGAGCAGTTCTTC	CASSLGPGGGNEQFF
NA	NA	TRBV5-1	TRBJ1-6	TGCGCCAGCAGCTTGGCTCCCGGGACTAGGGATTCACCCCTCCACTTT	CASSLAPGTRDSPLHF
TRBD1	NA	TRBV6-5	TRBJ2-5	TGTGCCAGCAGTTCAGGGGGCGCAGAGGAGACCCAGTACTTC	CASSSGGAEETQYF
TRBD1	NA	TRBV11-2	TRBJ1-3	TGTGCCAGCAGCTTAGTGGGGACAGTAATTTCTGGAAACACCATATATTTT	CASSLVGTVISGNTIYF
NA	NA	TRBV15	TRBJ1-3	TGTGCCACCAGCAGAGGAGGGAGCTCTGGAAACACCATATATTTT	CATSRGGSSGNTIYF
TRBD1	NA	TRBV12-3/TRBV12-4	TRBJ1-4	TGTGCCAGCAGGGGACAGGGTGGCGAAAAACTGTTTTTT	CASRGQGGEKLFF
NA	NA	TRBV19	TRBJ2-1	TGTGCCAGTAGTGGAGGGGGGGTCTACAATGAGCAGTTCTTC	CASSGGGVYNEQFF
NA	NA	TRBV6-5	TRBJ2-2	TGTGCCAGCAAACCCGGGGGATCCGGGGAGCTGTTTTTT	CASKPGGSGELFF
TRBD2	NA	TRBV3-1/TRBV3-2	TRBJ2-1	TGTGCCAGCAGCCTAGATAGCGGGGGGGCCTACAATGAGCAGTTCTTC	CASSLDSGGAYNEQFF
NA	NA	TRBV5-1	TRBJ1-5	TGCGCCAGCAGTCCAGGTAGCAATCAGCCCCAGCATTTT	CASSPGSNQPQHF
TRBD2	NA	TRBV12-3/TRBV12-4	TRBJ2-3	TGTGCCAGCAAACGGGGGGGCGGTGATACGCAGTATTTT	CASKRGGGDTQYF
TRBD1	NA	TRBV7-8	TRBJ1-3	TGTGCCAGCAGCGCGGGACAGAGAAACACCATATATTTT	CASSAGQRNTIYF
NA	once	TRBV5-4	TRBJ2-5	TGTGCCAGCAGCCCAAGGGGGGGGGAGGTGGAGACCCAGTACTTC	CASSPRGGEVETQYF
NA	few	TRBV19	TRBJ2-1	TGTGCCAGTAGTATAGGTAGCGATTACAATGAGCAGTTCTTC	CASSIGSDYNEQFF
NA	NA	TRBV5-1	TRBJ1-3	TGCGCCAGCAGCTTGGCCGGGGTTGATAGAGGAAACACCATATATTTT	CASSLAGVDRGNTIYF
NA	few	TRBV5-1	TRBJ1-5	TGCGCCAGCAGCCCCGACGGGAATCAGCCCCAGCATTTT	CASSPDGNQPQHF
TRBD1	once	TRBV5-4	TRBJ1-4	TGTGCCAGCAGCGTGACAGGGGTTAATGAAAAACTGTTTTTT	CASSVTGVNEKLFF
NA	NA	TRBV19	TRBJ1-5	TGTGCCAGTAGTCGCGAAGGGGGCAATCAGCCCCAGCATTTT	CASSREGGNQPQHF
TRBD2	NA	TRBV18	TRBJ2-2	TGTGCCAGCTCCCCGGCAAGGAGCGGGGGTACCGGGGAGCTGTTTTTT	CASSPARSGGTGELFF
NA	NA	TRBV19	TRBJ1-1	TGTGCCAGTAGTATTACAGGGCACACTGAAGCTTTCTTT	CASSITGHTEAFF
TRBD2	NA	TRBV5-1	TRBJ2-1	TGCGCCAGCAGCGGGGGGGATTCCTACAATGAGCAGTTCTTC	CASSGGDSYNEQFF
NA	NA	TRBV15	TRBJ2-5	TGTGCCACCAGCAGGTCCCGAGGGCAAGAGACCCAGTACTTC	CATSRSRGQETQYF
NA	NA	TRBV28	TRBJ2-1	TGTGCCAGCAGGAAACAGGGATACAATGAGCAGTTCTTC	CASRKQGYNEQFF
TRBD1	NA	TRBV27	TRBJ1-3	TGTGCCAGCAGCCTACAGGGGATACCTGGAAACACCATATATTTT	CASSLQGIPGNTIYF
TRBD2	once	TRBV27	TRBJ2-5	TGTGCCAGCAGTTCGGGACTAGCTGGAGGAGAGACCCAGTACTTC	CASSSGLAGGETQYF
TRBD1	NA	TRBV28	TRBJ1-2	TGTGCCAGCAGTCGCCCGACAGGGAACTATGGCTACACCTTC	CASSRPTGNYGYTF
TRBD1	once	TRBV3-1/TRBV3-2	TRBJ1-2	TGTGCCAGCAGCCAAGAAGGGCAGGGACAGGATGGCTACACCTTC	CASSQEGQGQDGYTF
TRBD1	NA	TRBV19	TRBJ1-5	TGTGCCAGTAGTGTAGGACAGGGGGAATTTACTGGGAGCAATCAGCCCCAGCATTTT	CASSVGQGEFTGSNQPQHF
TRBD2	NA	TRBV27	TRBJ2-6	TGTGCCAGCAGTCGGACTAGCGGGGGGACGCACCTGACTTTC	CASSRTSGGTHLTF
NA	NA	TRBV18	TRBJ2-5	TGTGCCAGCTCACCACCGGCCACCGAGACCCAGTACTTC	CASSPPATETQYF
NA	NA	TRBV19	TRBJ2-1	TGTGCCAGTAGTATAGCCGCCACGAGCTCCTACAATGAGCAGTTCTTC	CASSIAATSSYNEQFF
TRBD1	once	TRBV28	TRBJ1-2	TGTGCCAGCAGCCCCGGACAGGACTATGGCTACACCTTC	CASSPGQDYGYTF
NA	NA	TRBV5-6	TRBJ1-4	TGTGCCAGCAGCTTGTGGACAGTGGAGGAAAAACTGTTTTTT	CASSLWTVEEKLFF